The 19 T cell receptor beta chains in this list originate from one sample, sequenced in a study of blood T cells in healthy people across ages. A sample-barcoded 5' primer and a J-beta primer mix were used in a second PCR of roughly 7 to 12 cycles. Each CDR3 protein is one row after TCRdb ran MiXCR on the 5' RACE reads. The top ten clones hold roughly 10% of a sample with about 930,000 distinct CDR3 sequences, 29% of them seen once. In addition, the sample was reused for a study of T cells of mothers and their children.

Source material: blood. The receptors originated from a woman aged 40-49 years in good health.

This clonotype was detected a few times. The chain is built from TRBV11-2 and TRBJ2-7, with a weak D call TRBD2 (6 bases). Trimming took off 3 bases at V and 4 bases at J, with 19 bases between the two ends. This CDR3 region has 16 residues. The germline V gene has CDR1 SGHAT and CDR2 FQNNGV. CDR3 sequence: CASSLGGLRFFYEQYF. The DNA of the CDR3 is TGTGCCAGCAGCTTGGGGGGACTCAGGTTTTTTTACGAGCAGTACTTC.

The sample holds one count of this clonotype. The V call is TRBV20-1, the J call TRBJ2-7; weak D call: TRBD2 (6 bases). The CDR3 consists of 12 residues. Germline assignment: CDR1 DFQATT and CDR2 SNEGSKA (reference sequence). The ends were cut back, 3 bases at V and 4 bases at J, with 10 bases in the middle. This CDR3 reads CSAREGNYEQYF. CDR3 DNA sequence: TGCAGTGCTAGGGAGGGCAATTACGAGCAGTACTTC.

This clonotype appeared a few times. V and J are TRBV10-3 and TRBJ2-1; TRBD2 agrees at 8 bases. After removal of 3 bases from V and 2 bases from J, the junction contained 3 bases not matched to a gene. Germline assignment: CDR1 ENHRY and CDR2 SYGVKD. This CDR3 region has 15 residues. DNA for the CDR3: TGTGCCATCAGTGACGCGGGGGGACCCTACAATGAGCAGTTCTTC. This codes for CAISDAGGPYNEQFF.

The chain couples TRBV2 to TRBJ2-5; D assignment may be TRBD1 or TRBD2 (6 bases each). V was pared by 7 bases and J by 4 bases, with 19 bases between. Germline lookup yields CDR1 SNHLY and CDR2 FYNNEI. The CDR3 length is 15 residues. The CDR3 here is CASIRGRAVGETQYF. In DNA, the CDR3 is TGTGCCAGCATCCGGGGGCGGGCCGTTGGAGAGACCCAGTACTTC.

The V call is TRBV30, the J call TRBJ1-2; 9 bases align to TRBD1. The trim removed 3 bases at V and 4 bases at J, leaving 6 bases unmatched. Germline lookup yields CDR1 GTSNPN and CDR2 SVGIG (reference sequence). This CDR3 comprises 14 residues. The CDR3 sequence: CAWSENRGLYGYTF. The CDR3 nucleotides are TGTGCCTGGAGCGAAAACAGGGGGCTCTATGGCTACACCTTC.

The genes are TRBV4-3 and TRBJ2-7, with TRBD1 as a possible D gene (5 bases). The CDR3 consists of 14 residues. Trimming removed 4 bases at V and 7 bases at J, with 17 bases between. The V gene's germline CDR1 is LGHNA and CDR2 YSLEER. CDR3 nucleotide sequence: TGCGCCAGCAGCCCGGTTCAGGGATCTGGGGAGCAGTACTTC. It yields the protein CASSPVQGSGEQYF.

Many counts were recorded for this clonotype. The rearrangement joins TRBV7-3 to TRBJ2-3; 7 bases are shared with TRBD2. The V gene end was trimmed by 6 bases and the J gene end by 4 bases; junction bases not matched to a gene: 13. Germline V gene data show CDR1 as SGHTA and CDR2 as FQGTGA. CDR3 length: 16 residues. DNA of the CDR3: TGTGCCAGCAGGCAGAGTGGGGACTACGGGTCAGATACGCAGTATTTT. Encoded protein: CASRQSGDYGSDTQYF.

This clonotype was detected many times. The rearrangement links TRBV11-2 to TRBJ2-5; the D gene is possibly TRBD2 (5 bases). Trimming removed 1 base at V and 4 bases at J, with 13 bases between. CDR1 is SGHAT, CDR2 FQNNGV, per germline. The CDR3 loop spans 15 amino acids. The CDR3 nucleotides read TGTGCCAGCAGCTTAGGGGAGCGCCTGGGAGAGACCCAGTACTTC. This codes for CASSLGERLGETQYF.

A few counts support this clonotype. A junction boundary mismatches the germline segment, possibly from a read error. The chain couples TRBV9 to TRBJ1-2; no firm D call. The CDR3 totals 14 residues. Germline-derived CDR1 and CDR2 are SGDLS and YYNGEE. The CDR3 loop is CASNVGSQNYGYTF. The CDR3 coding sequence is TGTGCCAGCAACGTAGGTAGTCAGAACTATGGCTACACCTTC.

This rearrangement joins TRBV20-1 to TRBJ2-5; a weak D match, TRBD2 (5 bases). Germline V gene data show CDR1 as DFQATT and CDR2 as SNEGSKA (reference sequence). This CDR3 contains 13 residues. The ends were cut back, 1 base at V and 4 bases at J, with 10 bases in the middle. The CDR3 protein is CSARATSLETQYF. The CDR3 bases are TGCAGTGCTAGAGCTACTAGTTTAGAGACCCAGTACTTC.

Notes on this clonotype: The junction and the germline gene differ at one end; a read error may be behind it. This chain connects TRBV3-1 to TRBJ2-5, with TRBD2 as a possible D gene (6 bases). The length of the CDR3 is 13 residues. Germline V gives CDR1 LGHDT, CDR2 YNNKEL (reference sequence). In DNA form, the CDR3 reads TGTGCCAGCAGCCGGCGGGACCAAGAGCCCCAGTACTTC. Amino acids: CASSRRDQEPQYF.

The chain joins TRBV19 to TRBJ2-5, with a possible D match to TRBD2 (7 bases). Germline loops: CDR1 LNHDA, CDR2 SQIVND (reference sequence). The CDR3 loop spans 14 amino acids. V was pared by 11 bases and J by 3 bases, with 19 bases between. CDR3 sequence reads: CASRGAGYEETQYF. The CDR3 bases are TGTGCCTCACGGGGGGCCGGTTATGAAGAGACCCAGTACTTC.

To note about this clonotype: This clone may be a read error of a much larger clone one base away. This chain connects TRBV27 to TRBJ1-2; the D gene is possibly TRBD1 (6 bases). Trimming pared 4 bases from V and 2 bases from J, leaving 20 bases between. The germline V gene has CDR1 MNHEY and CDR2 SMNVEV (reference sequence). The CDR3 has 17 amino acids. The CDR3 region is CASSSPARQEENYGYTF. CDR3 coding DNA: TGTGCCAGCAGTTCACCCGCTCGACAGGAGGAAAACTATGGCTACACCTTC.

This clonotype was observed a few times. This chain links TRBV20-1 with TRBJ1-1, with D possibly being TRBD1 (5 bases). From germline, CDR1 is DFQATT and CDR2 SNEGSKA (reference sequence). The CDR3 has 14 amino acids. V was pared by 2 bases and J by 3 bases, with 13 bases between. The CDR3 reads CSARMIGRDTEAFF. Here the CDR3 DNA reads TGCAGTGCTAGAATGATAGGCAGGGACACTGAAGCTTTCTTT.

The V call is TRBV20-1, the J call TRBJ2-3; TRBD1 aligns across 7 bases. V shed 3 bases, J shed 4 bases, and the junction held 13 bases outside the gene matches. This CDR3 contains 16 residues. Germline lookup yields CDR1 DFQATT and CDR2 SNEGSKA (reference sequence). The CDR3 is CSASGVDRLGADTQYF. CDR3 sequence (DNA): TGCAGTGCTAGTGGCGTGGACAGGCTAGGGGCAGATACGCAGTATTTT.

The V call is TRBV20-1, the J call TRBJ2-7, with D perhaps being TRBD1 or TRBD2 (5 bases each). This CDR3 has 14 amino acids. CDR1 and CDR2 (germline): DFQATT, SNEGSKA (reference sequence). V lost 4 bases to trimming and J lost 0 bases, with 13 bases between them. CDR3 DNA sequence: TGCAGTGCTAAATCCGGGACGGGCTCCTACGAGCAGTACTTC. Protein sequence: CSAKSGTGSYEQYF.

About this clonotype: A much larger clonotype is one base distant, so this may be a read error. CDR3 bases: TGTGCCGGCACTTCGGGACAGGGGTGGTACGAGCAGTACTTC. Translated: CAGTSGQGWYEQYF. This chain joins TRBV6-1 and TRBJ2-7, with TRBD1 identical over 10 bases. The germline V gene has CDR1 MNHNS and CDR2 SASEGT. With V trimmed by 11 bases and J by 4 bases, 11 bases remained unmatched. The length of the CDR3 is 14 residues.

This sequence joins TRBV30 and TRBJ1-5, with D hard to call. The germline CDR1 and CDR2 sequences are GTSNPN and SVGIG (reference sequence). Trimming removed 0 bases at V and 2 bases at J, with 5 bases between. This CDR3 has 13 amino acids. In DNA form, the CDR3 reads TGTGCCTGGAGTGTCCTCGGCAATCAGCCCCAGCATTTT. Protein sequence: CAWSVLGNQPQHF. Using reference TRBV30 and TRBJ1-5 for the parts outside the CDR3, the full variable domain is SQTIHQWPATLVQPVGSPLSLECTVEGTSNPNLYWYRQAAGRGLQLLFYSVGIGQISSEVPQNLSASRPQDRQFILSSKKLLLSDSGFYLCAWSVLGNQPQHFGDGTRLSIL.

As for this clonotype: The DNA is left out, because the CDR3 cannot be placed on it with certainty; the CDR3 is given as TCRdb lists it. The CDR3 spells CSATSGQRTTDTQYF. This chain connects TRBV29-1 to TRBJ2-3; the tabulated D call, TRBD2, remains unverified against the DNA. The CDR3 comprises 15 residues, both ends counted. The V gene's germline CDR1 is SQVTM and CDR2 ANQGSEA.